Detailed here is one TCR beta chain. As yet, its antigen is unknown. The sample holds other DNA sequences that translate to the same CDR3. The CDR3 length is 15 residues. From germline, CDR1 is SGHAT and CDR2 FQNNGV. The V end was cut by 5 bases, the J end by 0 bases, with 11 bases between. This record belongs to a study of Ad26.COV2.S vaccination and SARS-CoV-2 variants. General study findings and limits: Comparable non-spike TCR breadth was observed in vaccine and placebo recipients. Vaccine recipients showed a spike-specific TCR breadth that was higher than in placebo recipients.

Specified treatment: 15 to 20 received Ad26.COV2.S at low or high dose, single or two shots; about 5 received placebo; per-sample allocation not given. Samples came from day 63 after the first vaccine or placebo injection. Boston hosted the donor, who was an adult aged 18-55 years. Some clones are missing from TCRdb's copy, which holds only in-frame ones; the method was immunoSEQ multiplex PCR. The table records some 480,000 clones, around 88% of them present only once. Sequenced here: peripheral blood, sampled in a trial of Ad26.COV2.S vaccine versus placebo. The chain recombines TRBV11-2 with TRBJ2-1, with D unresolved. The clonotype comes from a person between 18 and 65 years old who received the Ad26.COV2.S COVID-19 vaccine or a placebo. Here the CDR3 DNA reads TGTGCCAGCAGCCCCCTGGGCAGCTCCTACAATGAGCAGTTCTTC. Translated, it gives CASSPLGSSYNEQFF.